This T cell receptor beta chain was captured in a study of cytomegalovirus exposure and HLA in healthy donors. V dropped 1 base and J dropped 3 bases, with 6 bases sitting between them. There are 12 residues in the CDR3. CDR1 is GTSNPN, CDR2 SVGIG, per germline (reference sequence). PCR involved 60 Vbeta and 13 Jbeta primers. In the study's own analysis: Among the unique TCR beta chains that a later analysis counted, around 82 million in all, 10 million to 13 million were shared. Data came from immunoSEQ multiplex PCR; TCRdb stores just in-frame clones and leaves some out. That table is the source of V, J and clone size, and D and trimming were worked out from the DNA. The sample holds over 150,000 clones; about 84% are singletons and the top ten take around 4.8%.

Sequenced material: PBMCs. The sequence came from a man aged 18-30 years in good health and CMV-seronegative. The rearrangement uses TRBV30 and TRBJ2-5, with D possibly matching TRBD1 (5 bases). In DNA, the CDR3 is TGTGCCTGGAGTGGACAGAAAGAGACCCAGTACTTC. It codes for CAWSGQKETQYF.